The 8 T cell receptor beta chains presented below share a single source sample, sequenced in a study of shared clonotypes between healthy human individuals. Measured with immunoSEQ multiplex PCR; TCRdb has only the in-frame clones, and not every one. Found here are about 980,000 clones, about three quarters of them singletons; the top ten hold about 1.5%. The material sequenced was memory CD4+ T cells sorted from blood. Described subset: CD45RA-negative fraction. The origin of the receptors is a man aged 18 to 30 in good health.

The chain joins TRBV9 to TRBJ2-3, with 7 bases fitting TRBD1. The J segment lost 1 base and the V segment lost 1 base, leaving 3 bases of the junction unmatched. The CDR3 extends over 15 amino acids. Germline lookup yields CDR1 SGDLS and CDR2 YYNGEE. CDR3 bases: TGTGCCAGCAGCGTAACAGGGGTGGGCACAGATACGCAGTATTTT. Its translation: CASSVTGVGTDTQYF.

The chain has TRBV9 and TRBJ1-2; TRBD1 agrees at 8 bases. This CDR3 is built from 15 residues. Germline V gene sequence: CDR1 SGDLS, CDR2 YYNGEE. J lost 4 bases, V lost 2 bases, and 7 bases had no gene match. The CDR3: CASSVTLDRAYGYTF. The CDR3 DNA reads TGTGCCAGCAGCGTCACATTGGACAGGGCCTATGGCTACACCTTC. Supplemented by reference TRBV9 and TRBJ1-2, the full variable domain reads DSGVTQTPKHLITATGQRVTLRCSPRSGDLSVYWYQQSLDQGLQFLIQYYNGEERAKGNILERFSAQQFPDLHSELNLSSLELGDSALYFCASSVTLDRAYGYTFGSGTRLTVV.

V usage is TRBV6-6 and J usage is TRBJ1-1; the match to TRBD1 covers 8 bases. The CDR3 covers 14 residues. The junction had 6 bases not matched to a gene; V was cut back by 6 bases and J by 3 bases. CDR1 is MNHNY, CDR2 SVGAGI, per germline (reference sequence). CDR3 DNA: TGTGCCAGCAGCCGCGGACAGGGCGACACTGAAGCTTTCTTT. Protein: CASSRGQGDTEAFF.

In this sample, this clone turned up a few times. This chain connects TRBV28 to TRBJ1-5; D gene unclear. In germline, CDR1 is MDHEN, CDR2 SYDVKM. V was pared by 5 bases and J by 4 bases, with 3 bases between. The CDR3 has 11 residues. The CDR3 region has the DNA TGTGCCAGCAGTCAAAATCAGCCCCAGCATTTT. Amino acids: CASSQNQPQHF.

The genes are TRBV7-2 and TRBJ2-7; tentatively, D is TRBD2 (6 bases). The CDR3 sequence is 14 residues long. Trimming left V 5 bases short and J 0 bases short, with 11 bases between. Germline V lookup: CDR1 SGHTA, CDR2 FQGNSA. The CDR3 region is CASSRRGGSYEQYF. The CDR3 region has the DNA TGTGCCAGCAGCCGCCGGGGAGGCTCCTACGAGCAGTACTTC.

The chain uses TRBV2 and TRBJ1-6, with D possibly TRBD1 on 6 matching bases. From germline, CDR1 is SNHLY and CDR2 FYNNEI. The V end lost 6 bases, the J end lost 9 bases, and 18 bases lay between the germline ends. This CDR3 is built from 15 residues. CDR3 region: CASRITTGSSSPLHF. CDR3 sequence (DNA): TGTGCCAGCAGAATTACGACAGGTTCTAGTTCACCCCTCCACTTT.

The genes are TRBV5-4 and TRBJ2-5; TRBD2 agrees at 14 bases. The length of the CDR3 is 18 residues. The ends lost 6 bases at V and 0 bases at J; junction bases unmatched: 10. Germline CDR1 and CDR2: SGHNT and YYREEE (reference sequence). This CDR3 reads CASTRLAGGSADQETQYF. CDR3 coding DNA: TGTGCCAGCACCCGACTAGCGGGAGGGTCAGCGGACCAAGAGACCCAGTACTTC.

The rearrangement links TRBV27 to TRBJ2-5, with unresolved D. V lost 4 bases to trimming and J lost 7 bases, with 7 bases between them. The CDR3 has 11 residues. Germline values: CDR1 MNHEY, CDR2 SMNVEV (reference sequence). CDR3 protein: CASSWMGTQYF. The CDR3 nucleotides are TGTGCCAGCAGTTGGATGGGGACCCAGTACTTC.